These 29 T cell receptor beta chains came from one sample sequenced in a study of Ad26.COV2.S vaccination and SARS-CoV-2 variants. TCRdb's copy holds only in-frame clones and misses some; the assay was immunoSEQ multiplex PCR. The table includes hundreds of thousands of clones, about 88% detected once. This sample's treatment: some 20 received Ad26.COV2.S at low or high dose, single or two shots; about five received placebo; per-sample allocation not given. The investigators took samples on day 63 after the first vaccine or placebo injection. The input for sequencing was peripheral blood, taken in a trial of Ad26.COV2.S vaccine versus placebo. These receptors all stem from a person aged 18-65 years who received the Ad26.COV2.S COVID-19 vaccine or a placebo.

The chain has TRBV28 and TRBJ2-3; 8 positions agree with TRBD2. The CDR3 consists of 17 residues. J was trimmed by 2 bases and V by 5 bases; bases with no gene match: 12. The germline V gene encodes CDR1 MDHEN and CDR2 SYDVKM. CDR3 region: CASSPLDGLASTDTQYF. DNA for the CDR3: TGTGCCAGCAGTCCCTTAGACGGACTAGCATCCACAGATACGCAGTATTTT.

The chain joins TRBV5-6 to TRBJ2-7, with 8 bases fitting TRBD2. This CDR3 region has 15 residues. Germline lookup yields CDR1 SGHDT and CDR2 YYEEEE. The trim removed 0 bases at V and 2 bases at J, leaving 4 bases unmatched. The DNA of the CDR3 is TGTGCCAGCAGCTTGGTTACTAGCGGAACCTACGAGCAGTACTTC. The encoded protein is CASSLVTSGTYEQYF.

The V gene is TRBV5-1, the J gene TRBJ1-3; D remains unclear. Trimming cost V 0 bases and J 0 bases, with 7 bases left between them. There are 15 residues in the CDR3. CDR1 is SGHRS and CDR2 is YFSETQ in the germline V gene. The CDR3 DNA reads as TGCGCCAGCAGCTTGGGGCAGCTCTCTGGAAACACCATATATTTT. It yields the protein CASSLGQLSGNTIYF.

The J gene is TRBJ2-7, the V gene TRBV29-1; TRBD2 aligns across 9 bases. This CDR3 has 15 residues. After removal of 5 bases from V and 0 bases from J, the junction contained 8 bases not matched to a gene. The germline V gene has CDR1 SQVTM and CDR2 ANQGSEA. CDR3: CSVKGFSGSSYEQYF. CDR3 sequence (DNA): TGCAGCGTTAAAGGGTTTAGCGGGAGCTCCTACGAGCAGTACTTC.

J is TRBJ1-1 and V is TRBV5-1; D uncertain. The CDR3 spans 16 residues. Germline assignment: CDR1 SGHRS and CDR2 YFSETQ. Trimming stripped 0 bases from V and 1 base from J, with 13 bases between. Here the CDR3 DNA reads TGCGCCAGCAGCTTGGTGAGCAAACAGCGGAACACTGAAGCTTTCTTT. Protein sequence: CASSLVSKQRNTEAFF.

CDR3 region: CASSIRGLGNTDTQYF. The CDR3 DNA is TGTGCCAGTAGTATAAGGGGCCTTGGGAACACAGATACGCAGTATTTT. The gene calls are TRBV19 and TRBJ2-3, with D perhaps TRBD1 (5 bases). Germline V CDR1 and CDR2: LNHDA, SQIVND (reference sequence). The V and J ends lost 2 bases and 2 bases respectively, with 14 bases between them. The CDR3 has 16 residues. Full variable domain (outside the CDR3, taken from reference TRBV19 and TRBJ2-3): DGGITQSPKYLFRKEGQNVTLSCEQNLNHDAMYWYRQDPGQGLRLIYYSQIVNDFQKGDIAEGYSVSREKKESFPLTVTSAQKNPTAFYLCASSIRGLGNTDTQYFGPGTRLTVL.

The CDR3 is CASSRGPNSGNTIYF. The CDR3 bases are TGTGCCAGCAGCAGAGGACCAAACTCTGGAAACACCATATATTTT. The rearrangement uses TRBV3-1 (or the pseudogene TRBV3-2) and TRBJ1-3; D is unresolved. Trimming pared 5 bases from V and 0 bases from J, leaving 11 bases between. CDR1 LGHDT and CDR2 YNNKEL come from the germline V gene (reference sequence). The CDR3 length is 15 residues.

This clone was seen just once. The V and J genes are TRBV12-3 or TRBV12-4 and TRBJ2-7, with D uncertain. V dropped 8 bases and J dropped 5 bases, with 13 bases sitting between them. CDR3 length: 12 amino acids. The DNA for the CDR3 is TGTGCCAGCTCCCCAAACAGAGACGAGCAGTACTTC. Encoded protein: CASSPNRDEQYF.

V is TRBV15 and J is TRBJ2-5, with 8 bases matching TRBD1. Unmatched junction bases numbered 5, after V lost 0 bases and J lost 2 bases. CDR1 and CDR2 (germline): LNHNV, YYDKDF (reference sequence). CDR3 length: 16 amino acids. In nucleotides, the CDR3 is TGTGCCACCAGCAGAGATTATAGGACAGGGCAAGAGACCCAGTACTTC. Translation: CATSRDYRTGQETQYF.

The gene calls are TRBV19 and TRBJ2-1; the D call may be TRBD1 or TRBD2 (5 bases each). V gave up 0 bases and J gave up 8 bases, with 17 bases separating them. This CDR3 has 16 amino acids. Germline V gene sequence: CDR1 LNHDA, CDR2 SQIVND (reference sequence). The CDR3 DNA sequence: TGTGCCAGTAGTATAGATCCGGGACCCTGGTCCGATGAGCAGTTCTTC. Translation gives CASSIDPGPWSDEQFF.

The J gene is TRBJ2-2, the V gene TRBV5-1, with unresolved D. CDR3 length: 15 residues. V lost 4 bases and J 0 bases, leaving 10 bases between the germline ends. The germline V gene has CDR1 SGHRS and CDR2 YFSETQ. The CDR3 loop reads CASSQDPANTGELFF. The CDR3 bases are TGCGCCAGCAGCCAGGACCCCGCGAACACCGGGGAGCTGTTTTTT.

V and J are TRBV7-9 and TRBJ1-3, with D unresolved. The V and J ends lost 2 bases and 0 bases respectively, with 5 bases between them. In germline, CDR1 is SEHNR, CDR2 FQNEAQ (reference sequence). This CDR3 region has 14 residues. The CDR3 bases are TGTGCCAGCAGCTTAAGGGACTCTGGAAACACCATATATTTT. Translating gives CASSLRDSGNTIYF.

The chain recombines TRBV27 with TRBJ2-1; D possibly matches TRBD1 or TRBD2 (7 bases each). With 5 bases removed from V and 7 bases from J, the gap between germline ends came to 24 bases. Germline CDR1 is MNHEY and CDR2 is SMNVEV (reference sequence). The CDR3 is 17 residues long. The CDR3 DNA sequence: TGTGCCAGCAGTCTCCGGGACTACCCAGGGGGGGGGAATGAGCAGTTCTTC. Translating it yields CASSLRDYPGGGNEQFF.

This clone was counted a single time. This sequence joins TRBV30 and TRBJ1-1; D is unresolved. V was shortened by 0 bases and J by 1 base, with 12 bases between the two germline ends. Germline CDR1 is GTSNPN and CDR2 is SVGIG (reference sequence). The CDR3 totals 15 residues. The CDR3 loop reads CAWSVRLEPNTEAFF. For the CDR3, the DNA is TGTGCCTGGAGTGTACGGCTTGAGCCGAACACTGAAGCTTTCTTT.

This clone was seen a single time. The rearrangement links TRBV30 to TRBJ1-2; D is ambiguous. The CDR3 spans 15 residues. Germline V gene lookup returns CDR1 GTSNPN and CDR2 SVGIG (reference sequence). Between the trimmed V and J ends, which lost 0 bases and 2 bases, there was a span of 13 bases. The CDR3 DNA sequence: TGTGCCTGGAGTGTATCGGCATTGGGGAACTATGGCTACACCTTC. This gives the protein CAWSVSALGNYGYTF.

This clone occurred a few times. V usage is TRBV19 and J usage is TRBJ1-5; D is unresolved. From germline, CDR1 is LNHDA and CDR2 SQIVND (reference sequence). V lost 3 bases to trimming and J lost 5 bases, with 8 bases between them. This CDR3 is 13 amino acids long. This CDR3 is CASSMERDQPQHF. CDR3 nucleotide sequence: TGTGCCAGTAGTATGGAGAGAGATCAGCCCCAGCATTTT.

The V gene is TRBV30, the J gene TRBJ1-1, with unresolved D. Germline V gives CDR1 GTSNPN, CDR2 SVGIG (reference sequence). The CDR3 runs to 15 residues. Trimming took 4 bases from V and 0 from J, leaving 15 bases between them. CDR3 sequence: CAWISGVIMNTEAFF. DNA of the CDR3: TGTGCCTGGATTTCCGGGGTTATAATGAACACTGAAGCTTTCTTT.

V is TRBV4-3 and J is TRBJ1-1; D uncertain. Germline CDR1 and CDR2: LGHNA and YSLEER. CDR3 length: 15 residues. The V end lost 4 bases, the J end lost 3 bases, and 15 bases lay between the germline ends. The CDR3 coding sequence is TGCGCCAGCAGCCTCCAGCGGAGACCAGACACTGAAGCTTTCTTT. Encoded protein: CASSLQRRPDTEAFF.

This sequence joins TRBV2 and TRBJ2-7; TRBD2 is a possible D gene (5 bases). The CDR3 sequence is 13 residues long. Looked up from germline, CDR1 is SNHLY and CDR2 is FYNNEI. V dropped 11 bases and J dropped 3 bases, with 17 bases sitting between them. CDR3 in DNA: TGTGCCGGGAGCGCGGCAACTTACTACGAGCAGTACTTC. It is translated as CAGSAATYYEQYF.

The gene calls are TRBV30 and TRBJ2-2; D call uncertain. The germline V gene has CDR1 GTSNPN and CDR2 SVGIG (reference sequence). The ends were cut back, 0 bases at V and 2 bases at J, with 7 bases in the middle. CDR3 size: 14 residues. The CDR3 DNA follows: TGTGCCTGGAGTGTACGTGGAAACACCGGGGAGCTGTTTTTT. Protein product: CAWSVRGNTGELFF.

This chain links TRBV7-9 with TRBJ2-5, with 12 bases aligning to TRBD2. Unmatched junction bases numbered 5, after V lost 2 bases and J lost 4 bases. Germline values: CDR1 SEHNR, CDR2 FQNEAQ (reference sequence). The CDR3 runs to 16 residues. CDR3 DNA sequence: TGTGCCAGCAGCTTATCTAGCGGGGGGGCCCGAGAGACCCAGTACTTC. Translated: CASSLSSGGARETQYF. The full variable domain, with the rest looked up from reference TRBV7-9 and TRBJ2-5, is DTGVSQNPRHKITKRGQNVTFRCDPISEHNRLYWYRQTLGQGPEFLTYFQNEAQLEKSRLLSDRFSAERPKGSFSTLEIQRTEQGDSAMYLCASSLSSGGARETQYFGPGTRLLVL.

V usage is TRBV9 and J usage is TRBJ2-5; D is perhaps TRBD2 (6 bases). Germline assignment: CDR1 SGDLS and CDR2 YYNGEE. The CDR3 consists of 14 residues. Trimming took 3 bases from V and 9 from J, leaving 18 bases between them. The CDR3 sequence is CASSDSGGPSSQYF. CDR3 DNA: TGTGCCAGCAGCGATAGCGGTGGCCCTTCGTCCCAGTACTTC.

The sample holds a few counts of this clone. The rearrangement joins TRBV3-1 (or the pseudogene TRBV3-2) to TRBJ2-1, with D possibly TRBD2 on 5 matching bases. V was shortened by 6 bases and J by 9 bases, with 12 bases between the two germline ends. The CDR3 covers 12 residues. The germline V gene encodes CDR1 LGHDT and CDR2 YNNKEL (reference sequence). CDR3 bases: TGTGCCAGCAGTCGAGGACTCGGTGAGCAGTTCTTC. Its translation is CASSRGLGEQFF.

The chain employs TRBV7-2 and TRBJ2-3; D might be TRBD2 (6 bases). Trimming pared 6 bases from V and 0 bases from J, leaving 13 bases between. The CDR3 spans 15 residues. The germline V gene has CDR1 SGHTA and CDR2 FQGNSA. The CDR3 loop is CASSVGGHSTDTQYF. CDR3 nucleotides: TGTGCCAGCAGTGTGGGGGGTCATAGCACAGATACGCAGTATTTT. The full variable domain, rest sourced from reference TRBV7-2 and TRBJ2-3, is GAGVSQSPSNKVTEKGKDVELRCDPISGHTALYWYRQSLGQGLEFLIYFQGNSAPDKSGLPSDRFSAERTGGSVSTLTIQRTQQEDSAVYLCASSVGGHSTDTQYFGPGTRLTVL.

This rearrangement joins TRBV6-5 to TRBJ2-7, with D possibly matching TRBD2 (5 bases). The CDR3 is 14 amino acids. Trimming shortened V by 4 bases and J by 1 base, and 11 bases separated the two germline ends. The germline V gene encodes CDR1 MNHEY and CDR2 SVGAGI. DNA for the CDR3: TGTGCCAGCAGTTGGACGGAGGAGTCCTACGAGCAGTACTTC. Translation gives CASSWTEESYEQYF.

The V call is TRBV18, the J call TRBJ1-6, with D perhaps TRBD1 (6 bases). CDR3 length equals 15 residues. V was pared by 1 base and J by 7 bases, with 11 bases between. CDR1 and CDR2 from the germline V gene are KGHSH and LQKENI. The CDR3 reads CASSPLDQGNSPLHF. In DNA, the CDR3 is TGTGCCAGCTCACCACTGGATCAGGGGAATTCACCCCTCCACTTT.

The chain recombines TRBV6-5 with TRBJ2-1; D perhaps matches TRBD2 (5 bases). The germline gives CDR1 MNHEY, CDR2 SVGAGI. There are 12 residues in the CDR3. V was shortened by 5 bases and J by 11 bases, with 13 bases between the two germline ends. The CDR3: CASSPGRAQQFF. The CDR3 region has the DNA TGTGCCAGCAGTCCCGGGCGGGCTCAGCAGTTCTTC.

This chain connects TRBV5-6 to TRBJ1-4; D possibly corresponds to TRBD1 (6 bases). Germline values: CDR1 SGHDT, CDR2 YYEEEE. CDR3 length equals 11 residues. Trimming took off 2 bases at V and 16 bases at J, with 12 bases between the two ends. As DNA, the CDR3 is TGTGCCAGCAGCTTAGGGGGTCGGGAGTTTTTT. It yields the protein CASSLGGREFF.

This chain connects TRBV11-3 to TRBJ2-2, with D possibly being TRBD1 (5 bases). Trimming cost V 4 bases and J 1 base, with 13 bases left between them. Germline CDR1 and CDR2: SGHNT and YENEEA. This CDR3 spans 16 amino acids. The CDR3 protein is CASSSYRGQNTGELFF. The CDR3, as DNA: TGTGCCAGCAGCTCGTACCGAGGACAGAACACCGGGGAGCTGTTTTTT.